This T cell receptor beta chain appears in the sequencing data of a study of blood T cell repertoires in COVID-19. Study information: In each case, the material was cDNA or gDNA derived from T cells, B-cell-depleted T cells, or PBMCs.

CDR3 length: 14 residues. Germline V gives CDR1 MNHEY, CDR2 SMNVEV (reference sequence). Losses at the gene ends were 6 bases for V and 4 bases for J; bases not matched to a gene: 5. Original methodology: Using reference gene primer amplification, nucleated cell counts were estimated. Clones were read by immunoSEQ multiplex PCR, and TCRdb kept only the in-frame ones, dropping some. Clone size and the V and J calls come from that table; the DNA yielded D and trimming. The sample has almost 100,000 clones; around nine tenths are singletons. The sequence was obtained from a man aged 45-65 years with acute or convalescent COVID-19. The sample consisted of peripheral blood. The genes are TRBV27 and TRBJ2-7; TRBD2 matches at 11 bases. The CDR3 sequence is CASSLTSGVYEQYF. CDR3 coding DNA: TGTGCCAGCAGCCTGACTAGCGGGGTGTACGAGCAGTACTTC.